The 16 T cell receptor beta chains presented below share a single source sample, sequenced in a study of blood T cells in healthy people across ages. The use of a sample-barcoded 5' primer and a J-beta primer mix characterized a second PCR of roughly 6 to 11 cycles. TCRdb called the 5' RACE reads again in MiXCR, with one record for every CDR3 protein. This sample has roughly 800,000 distinct CDR3 sequences, with approximately 25% found just once. These sequences were also reported in another study, on T cells of mothers and their children.

Input material: blood. Receptors were obtained from a boy younger than 18 in good health.

This clonotype came up a few times. The gene calls are TRBV11-2 and TRBJ2-5; 7 bases line up with TRBD1. This CDR3 comprises 13 residues. Germline V lookup: CDR1 SGHAT, CDR2 FQNNGV. J gave up 6 bases and V 3 bases, and 4 bases lay outside the gene matches. For the CDR3, the DNA is TGTGCCAGCAGCTTCGACAGGGTGAAGACCCAGTACTTC. Translated, it gives CASSFDRVKTQYF.

This clonotype was seen a few times. The rearrangement joins TRBV6-9 to TRBJ1-1, with TRBD1 as a possible D gene (6 bases). V was trimmed by 1 base and J by 6 bases, leaving 21 bases between them. The germline gives CDR1 MNHGY, CDR2 SVAAGI. CDR3 length equals 17 residues. For the CDR3, the DNA is TGTGCCAGCAGTTATTTTCCGGGGGCAGGGATCTGTGCTGAAGCTTTCTTT. Protein product: CASSYFPGAGICAEAFF.

A few counts support this clonotype. The chain uses TRBV5-1 and TRBJ2-7; 8 bases match TRBD1. This CDR3 has 15 residues. The germline gives CDR1 SGHRS, CDR2 YFSETQ. Losses at the gene ends were 3 bases for V and 4 bases for J; bases not matched to a gene: 9. CDR3 in DNA: TGCGCCAGCAGCTGGACCACAGGGGGAAAATACGAGCAGTACTTC. It translates to CASSWTTGGKYEQYF.

In this sample, this clonotype turned up a few times. This chain joins TRBV4-1 and TRBJ1-2, with D maybe TRBD1 (5 bases). The ends were cut back, 2 bases at V and 3 bases at J, with 10 bases in the middle. CDR1 MGHRA and CDR2 YSYEKL come from the germline V gene. The CDR3 has 14 residues. CDR3 DNA: TGCGCCAGCAGCCAACCCGGAGGGGACTATGGCTACACCTTC. It translates to CASSQPGGDYGYTF.

The chain links TRBV7-9 to TRBJ2-5; 10 nucleotides line up with TRBD2. The J call may not be correct, given that the DNA end is closer to TRBJ2-7. CDR1 is SEHNR, CDR2 FQNEAQ, per germline (reference sequence). CDR3 length: 13 amino acids. CDR3 residues: CASSRLAGDEQYF. For the CDR3, the DNA is TGTGCCAGCAGCCGTCTAGCGGGGGACGAGCAGTACTTC.

This chain joins TRBV20-1 and TRBJ2-2, with D maybe TRBD2 (5 bases). Germline lookup yields CDR1 DFQATT and CDR2 SNEGSKA (reference sequence). With 3 bases removed from V and 3 bases from J, the gap between germline ends came to 11 bases. This CDR3 is built from 14 residues. CDR3 nucleotides: TGCAGTGCTAGCCTAGCTAGATACACCGGGGAGCTGTTTTTT. Translation: CSASLARYTGELFF.

The rearrangement joins TRBV29-1 to TRBJ1-2, with 7 nucleotides matching TRBD1. The germline CDR1 and CDR2 sequences are SQVTM and ANQGSEA. J was trimmed by 7 bases and V by 6 bases; bases with no gene match: 11. The length of the CDR3 is 13 residues. CDR3 region: CSVYKDRQPGYTF. The CDR3 nucleotides are TGCAGCGTCTACAAGGACAGGCAGCCTGGCTACACCTTC.

This clonotype was recorded a few times. The rearrangement links TRBV28 to TRBJ1-5; TRBD1 is a possible D gene (5 bases). The CDR3 totals 14 residues. CDR1 MDHEN and CDR2 SYDVKM come from the germline V gene. Trimming removed 2 bases from V and 3 bases from J, with 8 bases in between. The CDR3 reads CASSLGGFNQPQHF. Here the CDR3 DNA reads TGTGCCAGCAGTTTAGGGGGTTTCAATCAGCCCCAGCATTTT.

The V call is TRBV20-1, the J call TRBJ2-1; D gene unclear. The length of the CDR3 is 14 residues. Trimming took 5 bases from V and 0 from J, leaving 11 bases between them. CDR1 is DFQATT, CDR2 SNEGSKA, per germline (reference sequence). The DNA for the CDR3 is TGCAGTGCTCCTGAGCGTGGCTCCTACAATGAGCAGTTCTTC. Protein product: CSAPERGSYNEQFF.

This clonotype was recorded once. The rearrangement joins TRBV6-5 to TRBJ2-1; tentatively, D is TRBD2 (5 bases). The V and J ends lost 7 bases and 7 bases respectively, with 17 bases between them. This CDR3 has 14 amino acids. The germline gives CDR1 MNHEY, CDR2 SVGAGI. The CDR3 DNA reads TGTGCCAGCAAGGCCGGGGTGGGTCTTAATGAGCAGTTCTTC. It yields the protein CASKAGVGLNEQFF.

This clonotype was recorded once. The genes are TRBV3-1 and TRBJ2-5, with D hard to call. Deletions cut 4 bases from V and 1 base from J, with 10 bases between. The CDR3 runs to 14 residues. Germline V gene data show CDR1 as LGHDT and CDR2 as YNNKEL (reference sequence). CDR3 in DNA: TGTGCCAGCAGCCGCTCAGCTCCCCAAGAGACCCAGTACTTC. Its protein product is CASSRSAPQETQYF.

There are a few counts of this clonotype. The rearrangement links TRBV2 to TRBJ1-4, with unresolved D. Germline V gene data show CDR1 as SNHLY and CDR2 as FYNNEI. The CDR3 length is 15 residues. V was pared by 6 bases and J by 8 bases, with 19 bases between. The CDR3, as DNA: TGTGCCAGCAGGAGGAGGGAAGCAACCATCGAAAAACTGTTTTTT. This codes for CASRRREATIEKLFF.

This clonotype was counted between two and nine times. The rearrangement links TRBV2 to TRBJ1-2; D call uncertain. Trimming pared 6 bases from V and 6 bases from J, leaving 23 bases between. Germline values: CDR1 SNHLY, CDR2 FYNNEI. The CDR3 length is 16 residues. The CDR3 loop reads CASRVLEARVIDGYTF. The CDR3 DNA reads as TGTGCCAGCAGGGTTTTGGAGGCTAGGGTTATTGATGGCTACACCTTC.

The V gene is TRBV7-8, the J gene TRBJ2-2, with no clear D. Trimming pared 5 bases from V and 0 bases from J, leaving 13 bases between. From germline, CDR1 is SGHVS and CDR2 FQNEAQ. This CDR3 has 16 residues. The CDR3 DNA is TGTGCCAGCAGCCTTAGGTTCAGTACGAACACCGGGGAGCTGTTTTTT. This codes for CASSLRFSTNTGELFF.

This clonotype was counted only a few times. V and J are TRBV28 and TRBJ2-7; D could derive from TRBD1 or TRBD2 (6 bases each). Deletions cut 7 bases from V and 3 bases from J, with 10 bases between. CDR1 and CDR2 (germline): MDHEN, SYDVKM. The CDR3 has 12 amino acids. The CDR3 region is CASKRGLYEQYF. CDR3 in DNA: TGTGCCAGCAAACGGGGGCTCTACGAGCAGTACTTC.

This clonotype was counted only a few times. J is TRBJ2-7 and V is TRBV27; 7 nucleotides line up with TRBD2. The trim removed 5 bases at V and 7 bases at J, leaving 8 bases unmatched. Germline V gene data show CDR1 as MNHEY and CDR2 as SMNVEV (reference sequence). The CDR3 is 13 residues long. CDR3 residues: CASSARTRWEQYF. The CDR3 DNA reads as TGTGCCAGCAGTGCGCGGACTAGATGGGAGCAGTACTTC.